This T cell receptor beta chain was observed in a study of regulatory T cells in long-lasting Graves disease. TCR beta libraries were built with iRepertoire HTBI primers and Arm-PCR of CDR3 regions. TCRdb fed the multiplex PCR reads into MiXCR, producing one record per CDR3 protein. Among about 460,000 distinct CDR3 sequences listed, around 15% were seen once. Described time point: newly diagnosed GD, antithyroid drugs for less than 3 months. The TCR library used RNA extracted from PBMCs. This CDR3 has 14 residues. Trimming shortened V by 6 bases and J by 8 bases, and 19 bases separated the two germline ends. This sample was also put to use in a study of T cells in Graves' hyperthyroidism and ophthalmopathy. As reported in that work: It was uncontrolled infection, other autoimmune disease, pregnancy or lactation that excluded patients. With the HTBI primer set, the TCR CDR3 went through a first round of RT-PCR.

The TCR was taken from a woman in her 50s with Graves disease. Sample: peripheral blood mononuclear cells (PBMCs), taken at new diagnosis, from a patient treated with antithyroid drugs. The rearrangement uses TRBV12-3 or TRBV12-4 and TRBJ1-2; a weak D match, TRBD1 (5 bases). CDR3 region: CASSQTWRGDGYTF. The CDR3 DNA is TGTGCCAGCAGCCAAACCTGGCGAGGGGACGGCTACACCTTC.